Listed here are 27 T cell receptor beta chains from one sample, sequenced in a study of CD8+CD57+ T cells in acquired aplastic anemia. TCR beta VDJ and CDR3 profiles were obtained from a genomic DNA template. One entry per CDR3 protein results from TCRdb running MiXCR on the reads. Of approximately 150,000 distinct CDR3 sequences detected, around half appear once; the ten largest clones hold 1.1%. Flow cytometry had shown expanded CD8+CD57+ cells in the patients chosen for sequencing. The material sequenced was sorted CD4+, CD8+, or CD8+CD57+ T cells (not recorded which) from PBMCs. The receptor set was obtained from a human donor with aplastic anemia.

The sample holds many counts of this clonotype. The rearrangement links TRBV20-1 to TRBJ1-5; D perhaps matches TRBD1 (6 bases). V lost 4 bases and J 5 bases, leaving 12 bases between the germline ends. CDR1 is DFQATT and CDR2 is SNEGSKA in the germline V gene (reference sequence). The CDR3 sequence is 13 residues long. For the CDR3, the DNA is TGCAGTGCTACCACAGGGTTATATCAGCCCCAGCATTTT. Protein: CSATTGLYQPQHF.

This clonotype has a handful of counts. This clone may be a read error of a much larger clone one base away. The rearrangement uses TRBV5-4 and TRBJ2-3, with D unclear. Germline CDR1 and CDR2: SGHNT and YYREEE (reference sequence). V was shortened by 3 bases and J by 4 bases, with 6 bases between the two germline ends. The length of the CDR3 is 12 residues. CDR3 in amino acids: CASSSSSDTQYF. CDR3 bases: TGTGCCAGCAGCTCCAGTTCAGATACGCAGTATTTT.

This clonotype has only a few counts. CDR3 in DNA: TGTGCCACCAGTGATTTGACGACAGGGGAGCAGTACTTC. Translated, it gives CATSDLTTGEQYF. V is TRBV24-1 and J is TRBJ2-7, with 7 bases fitting TRBD1. Unmatched junction bases numbered 2, after V lost 0 bases and J lost 7 bases. CDR3 length: 13 amino acids. The germline gives CDR1 KGHDR, CDR2 SFDVKD.

This clonotype was seen many times. V gene TRBV10-3 combines with J gene TRBJ2-5, with D maybe TRBD1 (5 bases). V lost 3 bases to trimming and J lost 2 bases, with 13 bases between them. Germline CDR1 is ENHRY and CDR2 is SYGVKD. CDR3 length: 15 amino acids. CDR3 loop: CAISDSTERQETQYF. The CDR3 DNA sequence: TGTGCCATCAGTGATTCGACAGAGCGACAAGAGACCCAGTACTTC.

This clonotype was counted a few times. The chain combines TRBV20-1 with TRBJ2-7; TRBD1 aligns across 8 bases. V lost 0 bases and J lost 4; bases outside the gene matches: 5. Germline V gene data show CDR1 as DFQATT and CDR2 as SNEGSKA (reference sequence). CDR3 size: 14 residues. The CDR3 nucleotides read TGCAGTGCTAGAGATCGGACAGGGTGGTACGAGCAGTACTTC. Amino acids: CSARDRTGWYEQYF.

This chain links TRBV29-1 with TRBJ2-7, with 7 bases identical to TRBD1. The V and J ends lost 2 bases and 2 bases, in that order; junction bases with no gene match: 3. The CDR3 sequence is 13 residues long. Germline V gene lookup returns CDR1 SQVTM and CDR2 ANQGSEA. DNA for the CDR3: TGCAGCGTTGAATCGGGACAGACCTACGAGCAGTACTTC. Translated: CSVESGQTYEQYF.

There are many counts of this clonotype. The chain couples TRBV20-1 to TRBJ1-1, with a tentative D call TRBD1 (5 bases). CDR1 is DFQATT and CDR2 is SNEGSKA in the germline V gene (reference sequence). V shed 5 bases and J shed 0 bases, with 10 bases lying between them. The CDR3 has 13 residues. As DNA, the CDR3 is TGCAGTGCTGCCGACAGACTGAACACTGAAGCTTTCTTT. The encoded protein is CSAADRLNTEAFF.

This clonotype was counted only a few times. V and J are TRBV18 and TRBJ2-2; TRBD1 matches 10 bases. Germline values: CDR1 KGHSH, CDR2 LQKENI. Unmatched junction bases numbered 10, after V lost 10 bases and J lost 5 bases. The CDR3 is 15 amino acids. The CDR3 region has the DNA TGTGCCATATATGGGGGACAGGGGTATACCGGGGAGCTGTTTTTT. Translating gives CAIYGGQGYTGELFF. Full variable domain (rest looked up from reference TRBV18 and TRBJ2-2): NAGVMQNPRHLVRRRGQEARLRCSPMKGHSHVYWYRQLPEEGLKFMVYLQKENIIDESGMPKERFSAEFPKEGPSILRIQQVVRGDSAAYFCAIYGGQGYTGELFFGEGSRLTVL.

The CDR3 sequence is CASDTTGSEAFF. DNA of the CDR3: TGTGCCAGCGATACGACAGGGAGTGAAGCTTTCTTT. The chain employs TRBV11-2 and TRBJ1-1, with 7 bases that match TRBD1. This CDR3 spans 12 amino acids. Unmatched junction bases numbered 7, after V lost 8 bases and J lost 7 bases. Germline V gene data show CDR1 as SGHAT and CDR2 as FQNNGV. The full variable domain, with the rest looked up from reference TRBV11-2 and TRBJ1-1, is EAGVAQSPRYKIIEKRQSVAFWCNPISGHATLYWYQQILGQGPKLLIQFQNNGVVDDSQLPKDRFSAERLKGVDSTLKIQPAKLEDSAVYLCASDTTGSEAFFGQGTRLTVV.

This clonotype appeared many times. This sequence joins TRBV6-1 and TRBJ1-1; D unresolved. The CDR3 has 13 residues. Germline V gives CDR1 MNHNS, CDR2 SASEGT. The V end was cut by 5 bases, the J end by 3 bases, with 10 bases between. As DNA, the CDR3 is TGTGCCAGCAGTTGGACCCCGGACACTGAAGCTTTCTTT. This gives the protein CASSWTPDTEAFF.

Concerning this clonotype itself: At one end the junction does not follow the germline gene, possibly because of a read error. The chain uses TRBV7-7 and TRBJ1-1; no firm D call. CDR1 and CDR2 (germline): SSHAT, FNYEAQ (reference sequence). This CDR3 comprises 13 residues. CDR3 DNA sequence: TGTGCTAGCAGCTTTAGCTTAGACACTGAAGCTTTCTTT. Translated, it gives CASSFSLDTEAFF.

This clonotype appeared a few times. V and J are TRBV12-3 or TRBV12-4 and TRBJ1-1; 10 bases are a match to TRBD1. J was trimmed by 0 bases and V by 5 bases; bases with no gene match: 21. CDR3 length: 21 residues. The CDR3, as DNA: TGTGCCAGCAGTATCGGACTTTCGGACAGGGGGATTATGTACATGAACACTGAAGCTTTCTTT. It specifies CASSIGLSDRGIMYMNTEAFF.

This chain joins TRBV20-1 and TRBJ2-1; no reliable D call. The CDR3 length is 11 residues. CDR1 is DFQATT and CDR2 is SNEGSKA in the germline V gene (reference sequence). Trimming shortened V by 2 bases and J by 1 base, and 0 bases separated the two germline ends. DNA of the CDR3: TGCAGTGCTAGATCCTACAATGAGCAGTTCTTC. This encodes CSARSYNEQFF.

This clonotype has a handful of counts. CDR3 DNA sequence: TGTGCCAGCAGCTTTGGCGTCGAGCAGTACTTC. Translation: CASSFGVEQYF. The chain uses TRBV5-5 and TRBJ2-7; D not certain. Trimming stripped 2 bases from V and 6 bases from J, with 6 bases between. The CDR3 totals 11 residues. Germline CDR1 is SGHKS and CDR2 is YYEKEE (reference sequence).

The sample holds one count of this clonotype. The J gene is TRBJ2-7, the V gene TRBV7-2, with 10 positions matching TRBD2. V lost 3 bases and J lost 0; bases outside the gene matches: 5. CDR1 is SGHTA, CDR2 FQGNSA, per germline. This CDR3 contains 16 residues. CDR3 nucleotides: TGTGCCAGCAGCTTCCCCGGGACTAGCGTCTCCTACGAGCAGTACTTC. Translated: CASSFPGTSVSYEQYF. The entire variable domain, with the rest obtained from reference TRBV7-2 and TRBJ2-7, is as follows: GAGVSQSPSNKVTEKGKDVELRCDPISGHTALYWYRQSLGQGLEFLIYFQGNSAPDKSGLPSDRFSAERTGGSVSTLTIQRTQQEDSAVYLCASSFPGTSVSYEQYFGPGTRLTVT.

This clonotype appeared many times. This sequence joins TRBV5-1 and TRBJ2-2, with 7 bases that match TRBD1. Germline V gene data show CDR1 as SGHRS and CDR2 as YFSETQ. The CDR3 totals 16 residues. Trimming cost V 3 bases and J 2 bases; bases outside gene matches: 7. The CDR3 DNA reads TGCGCCAGCAGCTATACAGGGGAATCCAACACCGGGGAGCTGTTTTTT. It codes for CASSYTGESNTGELFF.

The chain recombines TRBV13 with TRBJ2-6, with D perhaps matching TRBD1 (6 bases). CDR1 PRHDT and CDR2 FYEKMQ come from the germline V gene (reference sequence). This CDR3 comprises 20 residues. Trimming cost V 5 bases and J 0 bases, with 23 bases left between them. CDR3 amino acids: CASSPFRQVLLSSGANVLTF. In DNA form, the CDR3 reads TGTGCCAGCAGCCCTTTTCGACAGGTCCTCCTTAGCTCTGGGGCCAACGTCCTGACTTTC. Drawing the rest from reference TRBV13 and TRBJ2-6, the complete variable domain is AAGVIQSPRHLIKEKRETATLKCYPIPRHDTVYWYQQGPGQDPQFLISFYEKMQSDKGSIPDRFSAQQFSDYHSELNMSSLELGDSALYFCASSPFRQVLLSSGANVLTFGAGSRLTVL.

The chain uses TRBV6-1 and TRBJ1-6; D is possibly TRBD1 (5 bases). The V end was cut by 6 bases, the J end by 3 bases, with 21 bases between. The CDR3 extends over 18 amino acids. CDR1 MNHNS and CDR2 SASEGT come from the germline V gene. CDR3 loop: CASSRTWTSSYYNSPLHF. For the CDR3, the DNA is TGTGCCAGCAGCCGAACCTGGACATCGTCGTACTATAATTCACCCCTCCACTTT.

This clonotype was counted at least ten times. The J gene is TRBJ2-1, the V gene TRBV7-9, with D perhaps matching TRBD1 (5 bases). The germline gives CDR1 SEHNR, CDR2 FQNEAQ (reference sequence). The CDR3 covers 14 residues. V was shortened by 1 base and J by 7 bases, with 11 bases between the two germline ends. The CDR3: CASSLEAGKNEQFF. CDR3 in DNA: TGTGCCAGCAGCTTAGAGGCAGGGAAGAATGAGCAGTTCTTC.

The chain combines TRBV10-3 with TRBJ2-7; TRBD2 agrees at 7 bases. Germline V lookup: CDR1 ENHRY, CDR2 SYGVKD. The CDR3 spans 16 residues. Trimming removed 6 bases from V and 4 bases from J; junction bases left unmatched: 15. DNA of the CDR3: TGTGCCATCAGCGAACGGACTAGAGGGCCGACATACGAGCAGTACTTC. Protein sequence: CAISERTRGPTYEQYF.

This clonotype showed up many times. The genes are TRBV29-1 and TRBJ2-3, with D possibly matching TRBD2 (7 bases). The CDR3 runs to 13 residues. Germline V lookup: CDR1 SQVTM, CDR2 ANQGSEA. Trimming shortened V by 4 bases and J by 5 bases, and 13 bases separated the two germline ends. The CDR3 loop reads CSVVVGGGDTQYF. The DNA for the CDR3 is TGCAGCGTTGTGGTAGGGGGGGGAGATACGCAGTATTTT.

This clonotype was picked up many times. The V gene is TRBV6-1, the J gene TRBJ2-2; D is undetermined. V lost 7 bases, J lost 8 bases, and 11 bases lay in between. This CDR3 is 12 amino acids long. CDR1 and CDR2 (germline): MNHNS, SASEGT. CDR3 in DNA: TGTGCCAGCAAATCAAGGGTGGGGGAGCTGTTTTTT. Translated: CASKSRVGELFF.

The rearrangement links TRBV2 to TRBJ2-7; TRBD1 matches at 7 bases. Losses at the gene ends were 6 bases for V and 0 bases for J; bases not matched to a gene: 8. The CDR3 is made up of 15 amino acids. Germline V gene data show CDR1 as SNHLY and CDR2 as FYNNEI. The CDR3 sequence: CASRHKTGSSYEQYF. Here the CDR3 DNA reads TGTGCCAGCAGACACAAGACAGGGTCCTCCTACGAGCAGTACTTC.

The chain joins TRBV19 to TRBJ1-3; no definite D call. The CDR3 totals 14 residues. The germline CDR1 and CDR2 sequences are LNHDA and SQIVND (reference sequence). Trimming pared 9 bases from V and 0 bases from J, leaving 12 bases between. The chain's CDR3 is CASALRHSGNTIYF. The DNA of the CDR3 is TGTGCCAGCGCCCTCCGTCACTCTGGAAACACCATATATTTT.

A remark on this clonotype: One base away lies a much larger clone, so this may be a sequencing read error. J is TRBJ1-6 and V is TRBV27; no reliable D call. CDR3 length: 13 residues. Germline V gives CDR1 MNHEY, CDR2 SMNVEV (reference sequence). The CDR3 protein is CASRRASDSPLYF. CDR3 in DNA: TGTGCCAGCCGCCGGGCATCGGATTCACCCCTCTACTTT.

This sequence joins TRBV24-1 and TRBJ1-2; D unresolved. V was shortened by 3 bases and J by 7 bases, with 5 bases between the two germline ends. This CDR3 spans 11 amino acids. Germline CDR1 is KGHDR and CDR2 is SFDVKD. CDR3 residues: CATSDLGGYTF. CDR3 bases: TGTGCCACCAGTGATCTAGGTGGCTACACCTTC.

This clonotype appeared many times. V gene TRBV6-1 combines with J gene TRBJ1-6, with 7 nucleotides matching TRBD1. The ends lost 1 base at V and 7 bases at J; junction bases unmatched: 4. Germline assignment: CDR1 MNHNS and CDR2 SASEGT. The CDR3 runs 15 residues. CDR3 DNA sequence: TGTGCCAGCAGTGAAGTACAGGGGACAAATTCACCCCTCCACTTT. Translating gives CASSEVQGTNSPLHF.